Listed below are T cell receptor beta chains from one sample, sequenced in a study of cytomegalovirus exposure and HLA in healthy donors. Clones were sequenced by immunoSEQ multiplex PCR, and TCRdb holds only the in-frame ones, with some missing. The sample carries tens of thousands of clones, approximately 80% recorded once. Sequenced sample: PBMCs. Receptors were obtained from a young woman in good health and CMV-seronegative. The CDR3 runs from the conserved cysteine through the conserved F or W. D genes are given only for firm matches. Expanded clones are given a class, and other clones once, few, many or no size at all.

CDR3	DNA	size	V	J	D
CASTDPGRGYGYTF	TGTGCCAGCACCGATCCGGGGAGGGGGTATGGCTACACCTTC	.	TRBV28	TRBJ1-2	.
CASSRGLERDIQYF	TGTGCCAGTAGTAGAGGACTAGAGCGGGACATTCAGTACTTC	.	TRBV19	TRBJ2-4	TRBD2
CASSVVTSGNTGELFF	TGTGCCAGCAGCGTAGTGACTAGCGGTAACACCGGGGAGCTGTTTTTT	.	TRBV9	TRBJ2-2	TRBD2
CASNLLAGAGELFF	TGTGCCAGCAACCTCCTAGCGGGAGCCGGGGAGCTGTTTTTT	.	TRBV28	TRBJ2-2	TRBD2
CASSPNTPKGNQPQHF	TGTGCCAGCAGCCCCAACACCCCCAAGGGGAATCAGCCCCAGCATTTT	.	TRBV11-2	TRBJ1-5	.
CASSLVPGTGIHTEAFF	TGCGCCAGCAGCTTGGTCCCGGGGACAGGGATTCACACTGAAGCTTTCTTT	.	TRBV5-1	TRBJ1-1	TRBD1
CASSSQGLGDTIYF	TGCGCCAGCAGCTCGCAGGGGTTAGGAGACACCATATATTTT	.	TRBV5-1	TRBJ1-3	.
CASSLGTGRETQYF	TGTGCCAGCAGCCTTGGGACAGGGAGAGAGACCCAGTACTTC	.	TRBV4-2	TRBJ2-5	TRBD1
CAISPGGLNYGYTF	TGTGCCATCAGTCCCGGAGGGCTTAACTATGGCTACACCTTC	.	TRBV10-3	TRBJ1-2	.
CASSLSGQVPNAEAFF	TGTGCCAGCAGTTTGTCGGGACAGGTGCCGAACGCTGAAGCTTTCTTT	.	TRBV27	TRBJ1-1	TRBD1
CASRATGGLYEQYF	TGTGCCAGCAGGGCCACAGGGGGCTTGTACGAGCAGTACTTC	.	TRBV6-1	TRBJ2-7	TRBD1
CATSIDPGDNQPQHF	TGTGCCACCAGCATCGATCCGGGGGACAATCAGCCCCAGCATTTT	.	TRBV15	TRBJ1-5	.
CATSKSSGEYNEQFF	TGTGCCACCAGCAAAAGCTCGGGAGAGTACAATGAGCAGTTCTTC	.	TRBV15	TRBJ2-1	.
CSVRQAGVSGYTF	TGCAGCGTGAGGCAGGCGGGAGTTTCTGGCTACACCTTC	few	TRBV29-1	TRBJ1-2	.
CASSGTPPIGAGELFF	TGTGCCAGCAGTGGGACCCCCCCGATAGGGGCCGGGGAGCTGTTTTTT	.	TRBV6-1	TRBJ2-2	.
CASSQGFFGLAGYEQYF	TGTGCCAGCAGCCAAGGATTTTTTGGACTAGCGGGCTACGAGCAGTACTTC	.	TRBV14	TRBJ2-7	TRBD2
CASSSPRGVSNEQFF	TGTGCCAGCAGCTCACCCCGCGGCGTGTCAAATGAGCAGTTCTTC	.	TRBV11-2	TRBJ2-1	.
CASSLRWGQGETEAFF	TGTGCCAGCAGCTTGCGATGGGGACAGGGGGAAACTGAAGCTTTCTTT	.	TRBV5-5	TRBJ1-1	TRBD1
CAISANIHNYGYTF	TGTGCCATCAGCGCTAATATTCATAACTATGGCTACACCTTC	.	TRBV10-3	TRBJ1-2	.
CASSSEGTQYF	TGTGCCAGCAGTTCCGAGGGGACCCAGTACTTC	.	TRBV28	TRBJ2-5	.
CSVARTSINEQFF	TGCAGCGTTGCAAGGACTAGCATCAATGAGCAGTTCTTC	.	TRBV29-1	TRBJ2-1	TRBD2
CASSHSPGQGRSEQYF	TGCGCCAGCAGCCACTCACCGGGACAGGGGCGCAGCGAGCAGTACTTC	.	TRBV4-1	TRBJ2-7	TRBD1
CASSIRTETNNYGYTF	TGTGCCAGTAGTATTCGGACAGAAACAAATAACTATGGCTACACCTTC	few	TRBV19	TRBJ1-2	.
CASRGQGKQSQHF	TGTGCCAGCAGAGGACAGGGGAAACAATCCCAGCATTTT	.	TRBV28	TRBJ1-5	TRBD1
CASSRDRGNTEAFF	TGCGCCAGCAGCCGGGACAGAGGGAACACTGAAGCTTTCTTT	.	TRBV5-1	TRBJ1-1	TRBD1
CASSLGPRSTEAFF	TGTGCCAGCAGCTTAGGCCCTAGGAGCACTGAAGCTTTCTTT	.	TRBV13	TRBJ1-1	.
CASSYQYEQYF	TGTGCCAGCAGTTACCAGTACGAGCAGTACTTC	.	TRBV6-1	TRBJ2-7	.
CASSQEPPGHLNEKLFF	TGCGCCAGCAGCCAGGAACCGCCGGGACATCTTAATGAAAAACTGTTTTTT	.	TRBV4-1	TRBJ1-4	.
CASSPDRGYGYTF	TGTGCCAGCAGCCCGGACAGGGGGTATGGCTACACCTTC	.	TRBV28	TRBJ1-2	TRBD1
CASSPTTGDEQYF	TGTGCCAGCAGCCCAACGACAGGGGACGAGCAGTACTTC	.	TRBV7-3	TRBJ2-7	TRBD1
CASSFGDRGYGYTF	TGTGCCAGCAGCTTTGGGGACAGGGGCTATGGCTACACCTTC	.	TRBV7-8	TRBJ1-2	TRBD1
CASSLVGESTGELFF	TGTGCCAGCAGCTTGGTGGGAGAGAGTACCGGGGAGCTGTTTTTT	.	TRBV5-4	TRBJ2-2	.
CASSSGRDRGRYGYTF	TGTGCCAGCAGTTCTGGACGGGACAGGGGGCGCTATGGCTACACCTTC	.	TRBV27	TRBJ1-2	TRBD1
CASSGTSSGGSYNEQFF	TGCGCCAGCAGCGGGACCTCTAGCGGTGGCTCCTACAATGAGCAGTTCTTC	.	TRBV5-1	TRBJ2-1	TRBD2
CASSYTAPANGYTF	TGTGCCAGCAGTTACACCGCACCCGCTAATGGCTACACCTTC	few	TRBV6-5	TRBJ1-2	.
CASSGEGLAGYETQYF	TGCGCCAGCAGCGGGGAGGGACTAGCGGGATATGAGACCCAGTACTTC	.	TRBV5-1	TRBJ2-5	TRBD2
CASSPYRGRGTGELFF	TGTGCCAGCAGCCCATACAGGGGACGGGGGACCGGGGAGCTGTTTTTT	.	TRBV13	TRBJ2-2	.
CASSLSTDTQYF	TGTGCCAGCAGTCTCAGCACAGATACGCAGTATTTT	.	TRBV28	TRBJ2-3	.
CASSLGDRDYGYTF	TGCGCCAGCAGCTTGGGGGACAGGGACTATGGCTACACCTTC	few	TRBV5-1	TRBJ1-2	TRBD1